The rows below give T cell receptor beta chains drawn from one sample of a study of cytomegalovirus exposure and HLA in healthy donors. Data came from immunoSEQ multiplex PCR; TCRdb stores just in-frame clones and leaves some out. This sample has 85,000 to 130,000 clones, with roughly 71% found just once. Material for sequencing was PBMCs. These receptors were taken from a male donor in good health and CMV-seropositive. The CDR3 runs from the conserved cysteine through the conserved F or W. A D gene is named only where the DNA matches it firmly. Clone size appears in some rows only: once, few, many, or a class for an expanded clone.

.	TRBD2	TRBV10-3	14	TRBJ2-7	TGTGCCATCAGTTCCGGGACTAGCGGATACGAGCAGTACTTC	CAISSGTSGYEQYF
.	.	TRBV6-5	13	TRBJ1-2	TGTGCCAGCAGCTCCGGGACTGTTAATGGCTACACCTTC	CASSSGTVNGYTF
.	.	TRBV2	13	TRBJ1-4	TGTGCCAGCAGCGGGGGGCGAGGTGAAAAACTGTTTTTT	CASSGGRGEKLFF
once	TRBD1	TRBV18	18	TRBJ1-1	TGTGCCAGCTCACCACAGACAGGGGGCGAATCGGTGAACACTGAAGCTTTCTTT	CASSPQTGGESVNTEAFF
.	TRBD2	TRBV6-1	15	TRBJ2-7	TGTGCCAGCAGGCTTGAATGGCGGGGGGGTCACGAGCAGTACTTC	CASRLEWRGGHEQYF
few	TRBD1	TRBV7-6	13	TRBJ2-3	TGTGCCAGCAGCTCCGGACAGGGAGATACGCAGTATTTT	CASSSGQGDTQYF
few	TRBD2	TRBV15	18	TRBJ2-3	TGTGCCACCACCTATTTGACGGGGGGGCCTTTTTATACAGATACGCAGTATTTT	CATTYLTGGPFYTDTQYF
few	TRBD1	TRBV7-9	15	TRBJ2-4	TGTGCCAGCAGCCCAACAGGGGGCACCAAAAACATTCAGTACTTC	CASSPTGGTKNIQYF
.	.	TRBV28	13	TRBJ1-4	TGTGCCAGCAGTTTGAACGGTAGGACAGAACTGTTTTTT	CASSLNGRTELFF
.	TRBD2	TRBV4-1	13	TRBJ2-5	TGCGCCAGCAGTACCAGCGGGAGAGAGACCCAGTACTTC	CASSTSGRETQYF
.	TRBD1	TRBV2	15	TRBJ1-5	TGTGCCAGCAGAGACGACAGGGTTAGCAATCAGCCCCAGCATTTT	CASRDDRVSNQPQHF
few	TRBD1	TRBV2	13	TRBJ1-1	TGTGCCAGCAGGAGACAGGGGCTGACTGAAGCTTTCTTT	CASRRQGLTEAFF
.	.	TRBV4-3	14	TRBJ2-7	TGCGCCAGCAGCCAAGGTGGGTCAGGCTACGAGCAGTACTTC	CASSQGGSGYEQYF
.	.	TRBV11-3	13	TRBJ2-7	TGTGCCAGCAGCTTTGGGGGGAATTACGAGCAGTACTTC	CASSFGGNYEQYF
.	TRBD2	TRBV27	16	TRBJ2-3	TGTGCCATATTAGGGACTAGGGGACCTAGCACAGATACGCAGTATTTT	CAILGTRGPSTDTQYF
.	TRBD1	TRBV9	17	TRBJ1-2	TGTGCCAGCAGCGTATCGAAGACAGGGAAGCGCCACTATGGCTACCCCTTC	CASSVSKTGKRHYGYPF
.	TRBD1	TRBV29-1	16	TRBJ2-7	TGCAGCGTTGAAGATTTAAGCGGGACAGGGGGGACCGAGCAGTACTTC	CSVEDLSGTGGTEQYF
.	.	TRBV30	14	TRBJ1-4	TGTGCCTGGAGTGACGACAGCCGTAATGAAAAACTGTTTTTT	CAWSDDSRNEKLFF
.	.	TRBV6-1	13	TRBJ2-1	TGTGCCAGCAGCCGAGGGAAGTCGAATGAGCAGTTCTTC	CASSRGKSNEQFF
.	.	TRBV5-1	12	TRBJ1-4	TGCGCCAGCAGCTTGCCGGATGAAAAACTGTTTTTT	CASSLPDEKLFF
.	.	TRBV7-7	15	TRBJ2-3	TGTGCCAGCAGCCCAATAAGATCGGGGACAGATACGCAGTATTTT	CASSPIRSGTDTQYF
.	TRBD1	TRBV6-5	16	TRBJ2-5	TGTGCCAGCAGTTACTTGGGACAGGGAGGAGGGGAGACCCAGTACTTC	CASSYLGQGGGETQYF